This TCR beta chain came from a study of shared clonotypes between healthy human individuals. Study findings and constraints: The study's rarefaction showed incomplete sorted-subset sequencing despite large depth.

Generated by immunoSEQ multiplex PCR, the TCRdb table keeps only in-frame clones and is missing some. The profile shows roughly 2,300,000 clones, 85% to 95% of them singletons. Free of recent acute infections or vaccinations, the donors were healthy HIV-negative adults. The CDR3 is 14 amino acids. Looked up from germline, CDR1 is SEHNR and CDR2 is FQNEAQ (reference sequence). The ends were cut back, 5 bases at V and 5 bases at J, with 14 bases in the middle. With regard to this clone: Its antigen remains unknown.

The J gene is TRBJ2-3, the V gene TRBV7-9; D unclear. The sequence was obtained from a man aged 18 to 35 in good health. Some clones in this sample may be carry-over from other donors' samples. Sequenced sample: naive CD4+ T cells from PBMCs. As for subset: CD45RA+ positively selected. The CDR3 DNA sequence: TGTGCCAGCAGCCCCAGCCAAGGTCAAGATACGCAGTATTTT. Its protein is CASSPSQGQDTQYF.